The clone carrying this T cell receptor beta chain came up many times. An end of the junction does not agree with germline; a read error may underlie this. This entry comes from a study of Graves' ophthalmopathy and Graves' hyperthyroidism. Amplifying from RNA transcripts, the study obtained TCR beta CDR3 regions. HTBI primers were employed in first-round RT-PCR, then a second-round multiplex PCR followed. A single record per CDR3 protein comes from TCRdb applying MiXCR to the multiplex PCR reads. The table has 360,000 or so distinct CDR3 sequences, about a sixth seen once. The CDR3 extends over 14 amino acids. CDR1 is DFQATT, CDR2 SNEGSKA, per germline (reference sequence).

The rearrangement joins TRBV20-1 to TRBJ2-5; 10 positions agree with TRBD1. Sequenced: peripheral blood. The receptor was derived from a woman aged 18-29 years with Graves' ophthalmopathy. The CDR3 DNA is TGCAGTGCCAGAGGGGGGACAGGGGAGGAGACCCAGTACTTC. Protein product: CSARGGTGEETQYF.